This T cell receptor beta chain was observed in a study of tumor-infiltrating lymphocytes in primary liver carcinoma. Study overall: Enrolled patients were male and female, aged 30 to 69 years. Notes on the study in general: With p = 0.039, the top-250-clone fraction in tumors significantly exceeded that in blood. Only about 7-25% of top clones were detected in each of the five tumor regions.

CDR1 and CDR2 from the germline V gene are LNHDA and SQIVND (reference sequence). There are 13 residues in the CDR3. Trimming shortened V by 0 bases and J by 11 bases, and 13 bases separated the two germline ends. The roughly 20-34 mg bulk tissue piece was not sorted before simultaneous RNA and DNA extraction. Each of the tumor samples contained in excess of 80% viable tumor cells. Priming with a constant-region primer yielded TCR beta cDNA from roughly 500 ng total RNA. Three nested multiplex PCR rounds of slightly modified ARM-PCR generated TCR beta libraries. Investigators reported that the first two PCR rounds, at roughly 10 cycles each, used TRBV1-TRBV30 forward primers with a C-beta reverse primer. TCRdb used MiXCR to reprocess the multiplex PCR reads, holding one entry per CDR3 protein. The table lists 25,000 to 35,000 distinct CDR3 sequences, 60% to 85% of them singletons. As for this clonotype: Its antigen is unidentified. Likely a read error: the CDR3 ends without its conserved phenylalanine or tryptophan.

Material for sequencing was liver tumor tissue from sampling region 5. The subset: tumor region T5, tumor centre. The chain employs TRBV19 and TRBJ1-1; weak D call: TRBD1 (5 bases). The TCR originated in a man aged 40-49 years with primary liver carcinoma and hepatitis B virus infection. CDR3 nucleotide sequence: TGTGCCAGTAGTATAGATCGAGAGGGGTCGGCTTTCTCT. This codes for CASSIDREGSAFS.